This TCR beta chain comes out of a study of cytomegalovirus exposure and HLA in healthy donors (dated by TCRdb to about 2017). Study-level background: An earlier analysis of approximately 600 of the donors reported 276 Gb of sequence data and approximately 110 million unique TCR beta sequences from roughly 180 million T cells. In a later analysis, previously published TCR beta repertoires from 666 donors were re-analyzed and high-resolution HLA genotyping was added so that TCR occurrence patterns could be studied. The genetic ancestry cluster associated with self-reported Caucasian donors included approximately 85% of the 300 to 400 genotyped donors. Typing coverage differed by locus: A, B, C, DRB1 and DQB1 were typed in about 620-640 donors, DQA1 in 522, DPA1 in 600 to 610, and DPB1 in roughly 450. Class I and class II HLA loci were covered by the typing at four-digit resolution. Across around 400 genotyped donors of the cohort, an average of approximately 240,000 unique TCR beta nucleotide sequences per donor were sequenced, and approximately 19% of those sequences were non-productive. Because of strong linkage in the cohort, roughly five DR-DQ haplotypes were treated as single units for association and clustering. All discovery cohort repertoires had been generated on a single sequencing platform. Donor age, sex, ethnicity and CMV serostatus were compiled alongside the repertoire data. The study combined high-throughput TCR immunosequencing, statistical association of individual TCRs with disease status, and machine learning to predict cytomegalovirus infection status. Along with the approximately 700-subject first cohort, a separate validation cohort of approximately 110 different subjects was used. The study aimed to test whether cataloging public T cell receptors could reveal signatures of past pathogen exposure. The later analysis used no new phenotypic data to find candidate immune exposures, relying instead on TCR beta sequences and their occurrence across donors. In an earlier analysis of roughly 540 of the donors, high-throughput TCR beta sequencing was used to judge whether each TCR beta V gene segment behaved as functional or pseudogenic. The study used immunosequencing to profile the T cell repertoires of approximately 650 subjects and linked those repertoires to cytomegalovirus serostatus. Roughly 300 gigabases of sequencing data and approximately 92 million unique TCR sequences made up an early release that covered 500 to 700 HLA-typed donors. In a later genetic analysis, genome-wide SNP genotypes for about three fifths of the 666 donors were used, and that subset was treated as a discovery cohort. The full study reports these points: Only TCR beta chains were sequenced in this cohort, and the absence of alpha or paired-chain data limited detectable features. Because counts were too low, some 16 rarely observed V segments, including chromosome 9 orphons, were excluded from the earlier analysis of under 650 of the donors. Most TCR sequences were seen in very few donors, while some public TCRs were found in many individuals. The only immune exposure information available for the cohort was CMV serostatus. According to a later analysis, most CMV-associated TCR beta chains appeared to be HLA-restricted, and the HLA associations seemed to be driven largely by CMV exposure. The authors suggested that the approach could potentially be generalized to other disease states and immunological phenotypes. Correlated functional status among segregating V segments might be attributable to linkage disequilibrium, but an unknown experimental factor could not be ruled out. A later analysis reported that several top co-occurrence clusters appeared linked to parvovirus B19, influenza, CMV and Epstein-Barr virus. In vitro tests confirmed that a few of the cytomegalovirus-associated TCR beta chains recognize cytomegalovirus antigens. A further reported finding was that TCR beta sequences accurately predicted the HLA-A and HLA-B alleles for most subjects in the first cohort. In a later analysis, HLA-associated TCR beta chains were found to be more clonally expanded and to have lower generation probabilities than equally common non-associated chains. Presence/absence analyses assumed roughly uniform sequencing depth across donors, an assumption that may not hold. In the study, some 160 TCR beta chains were listed as associated with cytomegalovirus. Compared with the approximately 670-donor mean, donors in an Asian-associated ancestry cluster had fewer N-insertions in productive TCRs, according to a later genetic analysis. A cluster of highly shared sequence variants was judged likely to represent a technical artifact of the sequencing pipeline. A later analysis found that TCR association rates varied across HLA loci, with DRB1 alleles showing the most associated TCRs and HLA-C alleles the fewest. Some IMGT-functional V segments, including TRBV6-2 and TRBV6-3, could not be told apart with the 87-base-pair reads, so those segments were excluded. In an earlier analysis of several hundred of the donors, most TCR beta V segments were observed in productive rearrangements about 90% or about 30% of the time, broadly matching IMGT annotations. V-gene and J-gene trimming of TCR beta chains was associated with a missense DCLRE1C variant in a later genetic analysis, and the association was replicated in an independent cohort. Cytomegalovirus status was reported to be diagnosed by the classifier with high specificity and sensitivity in both the original and validation cohorts. A later analysis associated 15,000 or so TCR beta sequences with specific HLA alleles at a false discovery rate of 0.05. Because some donors lacked HLA typing at each locus, the association tests relied only on the typed subset. When HLA alleles, especially DR and DQ, strongly co-occurred, TCR associations were difficult to assign to individual alleles.

Receptor amplification or capture employed the immunoSEQ multiplex PCR assay. The multiplex PCR relied on a mix of 60 forward primers for TCR Vbeta segments and 13 reverse primers for TCR Jbeta segments. Amplification of the CDR3 region of rearranged TCR beta genes was performed with a multiplex PCR assay on genomic DNA. The amplified TCR beta libraries were sequenced on the Illumina HiSeq System as 87-base-pair reads. The source study handled its data this way. In a later analysis, 80 million or so unique TCR beta chains were counted across the roughly 700 repertoires, and roughly 11 million of these chains were shared by at least two donors. To remove PCR and sequencing errors, raw reads were error-corrected and collapsed into unique sequences using a nearest-neighbor algorithm that merged closely related sequences. CDR3 sequences were aligned to IMGT reference sequences to assign V, D and J gene segments. For a sequence to be retained, at least a six-nucleotide match to both a V gene segment and a J gene segment was required. A rearrangement counted as productive if the CDR3 had no stop codons and remained in frame with V and J, and every other rearrangement counted as non-productive. CDR3 was defined according to IMGT convention as the region running from the second conserved V-encoded cysteine to the conserved J-encoded phenylalanine. The earlier analysis of more than 450 of the donors excluded sequences that lacked an unambiguous match to a single V gene segment. In an earlier analysis of roughly 600 of the donors, a V segment was called functional when productive rearrangements were above 56.7%, and segregating when the standard deviation between donors exceeded 5%. A statistical classification framework was built for diagnosing cytomegalovirus status from the catalog of TCR beta chain sequences. In a later analysis, V and J genes were assigned by comparing TCR nucleotide sequences against IMGT/GENE-DB human TR gene sequences. A later analysis assigned CDR3 sequences and most-parsimonious VDJ recombination scenarios with the TCRdist pipeline. In a later analysis, every TCR beta chain was defined by the combination of its CDR3 amino acid sequence and its V-gene family, and reads without a unique V-gene family were dropped. In a later analysis, 450 to 600 highly shared, low-generation-probability nucleotide sequences were removed to address suspected cross-contamination and a sequencing artifact. In a later analysis, a clonal expansion index for each public chain was calculated from normalized within-repertoire ranks of inferred template counts. A later analysis computed generation probabilities with a VDJ recombination model fitted to out-of-frame rearrangements, and checked the results against IGoR. A later analysis scored TCR-TCR, TCR-HLA and TCR-CMV co-occurrence with hypergeometric tests, applying a repertoire-size bias correction to TCR pairs. In a later analysis, false discovery rates were estimated by permuting HLA or CMV assignments 20 times. In a later analysis, co-occurring TCRs were grouped with DBSCAN, and TCRdist sequence similarity was added when clustering was performed within HLA-allele-positive subsets. Repertoires with fewer than 30,000 or more than 120,000 public chains were left out of co-occurrence clustering, as were five repertoires with anomalous nucleotide sharing. Entries here come from immuneACCESS through TCRdb and include only in-frame sequences with V and J called. Some clones fail to appear in such tables; in the studies checked, an unresolved V gene covers under half of the shortfall, and the cause of the remainder is unknown. V and J calls and clone size are copied from that table; D and trimming were computed from the DNA. This sample holds fewer than 200,000 clones; approximately 80% were observed only once. More than 2% of the sample is in the top ten clones.

For this clone: What antigen it recognizes has not been identified. Base qualities are missing; no much larger clone stands one base away.

The cohort comprised 666 healthy bone marrow donors. All cohort members were sampled while nominally healthy, although unrecorded immune exposures were likely present. The donor was CMV seronegative and was included in the group of about 350 seronegative cohort members. Every donor gave a peripheral blood sample, and the peripheral blood mononuclear cells from that sample were used for TCR beta sequencing. The Qiagen DNeasy Blood Extraction Kit was used to extract genomic DNA from the blood cell samples. V drops 1 base and J drops 0 bases, leaving 8 bases in between. Per the germline V gene, SGHRS is the CDR1 and YFSETQ is the CDR2. Including the terminal cysteine and phenylalanine, the CDR3 comprises 14 residues. Only the CDR3 part of the read is kept: 42 bases, read in frame from the first base.

Sample: PBMCs. This sequence uses TRBV5-1 and TRBJ2-7; a weak D assignment points to TRBD2 (6 bases agree). The TCR comes from a man in his fifties or sixties in good health and CMV-seronegative. The DNA sequence is TGCGCCAGCAGCTTGCACGGGAGCTCCTACGAGCAGTACTTC. Translated, it gives CASSLHGSSYEQYF.